This TCR beta chain appears in the sequencing data of a study of blood T cell repertoires in COVID-19 (TCRdb year 2020). The study in broad terms: Collaborator samples came from the United States, Italy and Spain and covered acute and convalescent phases of COVID-19. The material from the prospective study consisted of cDNA or gDNA derived from T cells, B-cell-depleted T cells, or PBMCs. The dataset comprised deeply sampled blood TCRbeta repertoires from subjects exposed to, actively infected with, or recovered from COVID-19. A freely available public database, intended as a resource for researchers studying the immune response to SARS-CoV-2, is where the repertoires were released. Samples were obtained from the ongoing ImmuneRACE study (first 160 participants) and from 1,000 to 1,500 subjects provided by 6 global collaborators. A de-identified subject ID, COVID-19 status, age in years and sex were almost always included in the sample metadata. Where HLA class I and class II types were available, the types were taken from metadata supplied by the sample provider, not from assay-based typing.

Results the study describes overall, beyond this receptor: The quantity of clinical and demographic metadata differed by source and by participant and was supplied without curation.

The immunoSEQ Assay, a bias-controlled multiplex PCR, was used to amplify TCRbeta CDR3 regions from genomic DNA. The original methods were these. Nucleated cell counts per sample were estimated from amplification of reference gene primers within the assay. To quantify the absolute abundance of each unique TCRbeta CDR3 rearrangement, sequence reads were collapsed and filtered. For each sample, productive Simpson clonality was calculated as the square root of Simpson's diversity index over productive rearrangements. TCRdb mirrors the immuneACCESS table, restricted to in-frame sequences. Some clones are absent from its copies; in checked studies, under half trace to an unresolved V gene, and the reason for the others is unknown. Clone size and V and J calls were adopted from that table, with D and trimming inferred from the DNA. The sample contains approximately 94,000 clones, 88% of them found a single time. The ten largest clonotypes hold approximately 4.8% of the sample.

As to this clone: What antigen it recognizes has not been identified. Base qualities are not provided; no much larger clone lies one nucleotide away.

Collaborating institutions collected whole blood in K2EDTA tubes following their own protocols. For TCRbeta analysis, collaborators shipped samples in one of three forms: frozen whole blood, isolated PBMCs, or DNA extracted from either of those sample types. Material for sequencing was peripheral blood. The clonotype originates from a woman of 80 years or more with active COVID-19.

The CDR3 in this case is CASSLSTTSAFYNEQFF. In nucleotides, the sequence is TGTGCCAGCAGCCTTAGTACGACTAGCGCCTTCTACAATGAGCAGTTCTTC. The sequence joins TRBV14 to TRBJ2-1; the junction holds 8 bases that match TRBD2. After removal of 4 bases from V and 3 bases from J, the junction retains 11 bases not matched to a gene. CDR1 and CDR2 are drawn from the germline V gene: SGHDN, FVKESK. Counted from cysteine to phenylalanine, this CDR3 has 17 amino acids. Just the 51-base CDR3 DNA is kept, in frame starting at base 1.